This T cell receptor (beta chain) was found in a study of T cell changes during pregnancy in multiple sclerosis. CDR1 is SNHLY and CDR2 is FYNNEI in the germline V gene. CDR3 length: 13 residues. Trimming removed 6 bases at V and 1 base at J, with 6 bases between. The table came from immunoSEQ multiplex PCR; TCRdb's copy has only in-frame clones and leaves some out. Of about 40,000 clones detected, 94% appear once; the ten largest clones hold 0.35%. The TCR originated in a female donor with multiple sclerosis, enrolled in a pregnancy study. The specimen comprised CD4+ T cells from peripheral blood mononuclear cells, sampled after pregnancy. This rearrangement joins TRBV2 to TRBJ1-4; D remains ambiguous. This CDR3 reads CASRVRTNEKLFF. CDR3 sequence (DNA): TGTGCCAGCAGGGTCAGAACTAATGAAAAACTGTTTTTT.